The 6 T cell receptor beta chains presented below share a single source sample, sequenced in a study of Ad26.COV2.S vaccination and SARS-CoV-2 variants. The table came from immunoSEQ multiplex PCR; TCRdb's copy has only in-frame clones and leaves some out. Here the sample spans some 320,000 clones, about 82% being singletons. Treatment given: approximately 18 received Ad26.COV2.S at low or high dose, single or two shots; several received placebo; per-sample allocation not given. Sampling was done on day 63 after the first vaccine or placebo injection. Specimen: peripheral blood, collected in a trial of Ad26.COV2.S vaccine versus placebo. These receptors were collected from a person aged 18-60 years who received the Ad26.COV2.S COVID-19 vaccine or a placebo.

In this sample, this clone turned up once. The chain uses TRBV3-1 (or the pseudogene TRBV3-2) and TRBJ2-1; possible D gene TRBD2, 6 bases. Between the trimmed V and J ends, which lost 4 bases and 7 bases, there was a span of 14 bases. The CDR3 consists of 14 residues. Germline CDR1 LGHDT, CDR2 YNNKEL (reference sequence). CDR3 in amino acids: CASSRPEGWNEQFF. The DNA of the CDR3 is TGTGCCAGCAGCCGTCCGGAGGGGTGGAATGAGCAGTTCTTC.

CDR3 sequence: CASSHRSARGLAFDTQYF. CDR3 sequence (DNA): TGTGCCAGCAGCCACCGGTCCGCTAGGGGACTAGCATTCGATACGCAGTATTTT. V gene TRBV4-2 combines with J gene TRBJ2-3, with TRBD2 matching over 9 bases. Germline CDR1 and CDR2: LGHNA and YNFKEQ. After removal of 3 bases from V and 6 bases from J, the junction contained 16 bases not matched to a gene. The CDR3 runs to 18 residues.

The chain combines TRBV7-9 with TRBJ1-1; 9 nucleotides agree with TRBD1. Germline V CDR1 and CDR2: SEHNR, FQNEAQ (reference sequence). The CDR3 sequence is 14 residues long. J was trimmed by 7 bases and V by 5 bases; bases with no gene match: 8. The CDR3 DNA is TGTGCCAGCAGCGGGGACAGGGCGAGGGTTGAAGCTTTCTTT. Residues: CASSGDRARVEAFF. The full variable domain, in which reference TRBV7-9 and TRBJ1-1 provide the parts outside the CDR3, is DTGVSQNPRHKITKRGQNVTFRCDPISEHNRLYWYRQTLGQGPEFLTYFQNEAQLEKSRLLSDRFSAERPKGSFSTLEIQRTEQGDSAMYLCASSGDRARVEAFFGQGTRLTVV.

This clone is a singleton in its sample. This rearrangement joins TRBV6-5 to TRBJ1-6, with 8 bases identical to TRBD1. CDR3 length equals 13 residues. V was pared by 8 bases and J by 10 bases, with 7 bases of the junction left unmatched. CDR1 and CDR2 (germline): MNHEY, SVGAGI. The CDR3 reads CASLRGQRSPLHF. CDR3 in DNA: TGTGCCAGCCTCAGGGGGCAGAGGTCACCCCTCCACTTT.

The chain recombines TRBV19 with TRBJ1-1, with D perhaps TRBD1 (5 bases). Trimming took off 2 bases at V and 6 bases at J, with 16 bases between the two ends. This CDR3 is built from 15 residues. Germline values: CDR1 LNHDA, CDR2 SQIVND (reference sequence). CDR3 loop: CASSIRVRGSPEAFF. The CDR3 DNA reads TGTGCCAGTAGTATAAGGGTTAGGGGTTCCCCTGAAGCTTTCTTT.

The chain links TRBV15 to TRBJ1-4; no reliable D call. Between the trimmed V and J ends, which lost 2 bases and 1 base, there was a span of 17 bases. The CDR3 consists of 18 residues. CDR1 is LNHNV, CDR2 YYDKDF, per germline (reference sequence). The CDR3 protein is CATSRKRRSLGTNEKLFF. The CDR3 nucleotides read TGTGCCACCAGCAGAAAGAGACGGAGTTTGGGAACTAATGAAAAACTGTTTTTT. Complete variable domain (other parts from reference TRBV15 and TRBJ1-4): DAMVIQNPRYQVTQFGKPVTLSCSQTLNHNVMYWYQQKSSQAPKLLFHYYDKDFNNEADTPDNFQSRRPNTSFCFLDIRSPGLGDTAMYLCATSRKRRSLGTNEKLFFGSGTQLSVL.